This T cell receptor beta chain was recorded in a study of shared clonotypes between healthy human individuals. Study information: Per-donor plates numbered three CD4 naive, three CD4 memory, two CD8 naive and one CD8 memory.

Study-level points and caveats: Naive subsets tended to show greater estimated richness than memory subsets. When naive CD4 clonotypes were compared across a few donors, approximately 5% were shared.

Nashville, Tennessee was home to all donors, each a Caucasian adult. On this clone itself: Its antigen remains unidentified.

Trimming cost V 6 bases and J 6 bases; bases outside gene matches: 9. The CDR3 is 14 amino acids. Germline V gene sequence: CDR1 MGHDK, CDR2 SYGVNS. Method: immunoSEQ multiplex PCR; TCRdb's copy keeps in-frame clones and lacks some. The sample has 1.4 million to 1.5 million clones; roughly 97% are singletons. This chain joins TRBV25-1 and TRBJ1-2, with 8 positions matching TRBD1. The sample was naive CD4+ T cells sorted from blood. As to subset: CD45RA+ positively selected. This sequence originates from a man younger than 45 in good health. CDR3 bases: TGTGCCAGCAGAAGACAGGGGATTGGGGATGGCTACACCTTC. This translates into CASRRQGIGDGYTF.